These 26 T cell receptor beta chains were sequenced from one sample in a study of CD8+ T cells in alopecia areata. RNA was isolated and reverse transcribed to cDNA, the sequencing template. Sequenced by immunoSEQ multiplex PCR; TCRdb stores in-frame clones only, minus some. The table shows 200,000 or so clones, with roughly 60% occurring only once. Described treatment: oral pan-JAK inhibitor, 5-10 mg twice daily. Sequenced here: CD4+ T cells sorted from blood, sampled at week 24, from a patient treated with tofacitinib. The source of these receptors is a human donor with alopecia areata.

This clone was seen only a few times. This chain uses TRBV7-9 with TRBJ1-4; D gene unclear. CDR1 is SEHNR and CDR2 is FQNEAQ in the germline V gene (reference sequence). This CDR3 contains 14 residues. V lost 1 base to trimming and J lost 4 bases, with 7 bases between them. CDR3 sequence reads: CASSLDSGNEKLFF. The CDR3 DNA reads TGTGCCAGCAGCTTAGACAGCGGTAATGAAAAACTGTTTTTT.

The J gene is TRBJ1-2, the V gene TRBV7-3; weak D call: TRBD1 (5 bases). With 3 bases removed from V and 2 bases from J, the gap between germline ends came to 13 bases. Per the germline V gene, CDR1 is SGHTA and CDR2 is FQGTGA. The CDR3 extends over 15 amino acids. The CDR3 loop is CASSFSPPGNYGYTF. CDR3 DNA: TGTGCCAGCAGCTTCTCCCCCCCAGGGAACTATGGCTACACCTTC.

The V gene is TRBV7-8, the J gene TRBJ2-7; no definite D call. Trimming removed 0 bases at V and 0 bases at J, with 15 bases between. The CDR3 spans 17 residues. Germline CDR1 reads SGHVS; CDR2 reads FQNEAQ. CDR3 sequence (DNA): TGTGCCAGCAGCTTAGCGTGGGGAACGGGCTTCTCCTACGAGCAGTACTTC. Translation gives CASSLAWGTGFSYEQYF.

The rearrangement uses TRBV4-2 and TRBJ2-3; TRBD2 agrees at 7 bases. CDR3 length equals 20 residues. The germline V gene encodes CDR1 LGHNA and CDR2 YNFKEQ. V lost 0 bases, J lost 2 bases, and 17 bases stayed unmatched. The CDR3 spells CASSQEPMGRGIYSTDTQYF. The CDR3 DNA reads TGTGCCAGCAGCCAAGAACCCATGGGGCGGGGGATTTATTCCACAGATACGCAGTATTTT.

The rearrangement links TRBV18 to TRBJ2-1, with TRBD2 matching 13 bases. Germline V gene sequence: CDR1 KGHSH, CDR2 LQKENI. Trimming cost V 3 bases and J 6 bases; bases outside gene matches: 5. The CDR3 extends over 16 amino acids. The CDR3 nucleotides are TGTGCCAGCTCACCGTCACGGACTAGCGGGGGCAATGAGCAGTTCTTC. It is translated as CASSPSRTSGGNEQFF.

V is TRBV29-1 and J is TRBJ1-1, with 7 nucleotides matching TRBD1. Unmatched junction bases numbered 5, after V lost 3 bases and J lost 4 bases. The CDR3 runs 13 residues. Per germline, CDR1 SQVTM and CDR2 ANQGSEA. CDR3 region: CSVDRTGATEAFF. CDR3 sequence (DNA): TGCAGCGTTGACCGTACAGGGGCCACTGAAGCTTTCTTT.

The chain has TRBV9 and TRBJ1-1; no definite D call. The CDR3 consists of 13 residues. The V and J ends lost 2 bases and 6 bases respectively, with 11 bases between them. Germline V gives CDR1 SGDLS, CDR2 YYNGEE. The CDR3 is CASSVRVGAEAFF. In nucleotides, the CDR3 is TGTGCCAGCAGCGTGCGGGTGGGAGCTGAAGCTTTCTTT.

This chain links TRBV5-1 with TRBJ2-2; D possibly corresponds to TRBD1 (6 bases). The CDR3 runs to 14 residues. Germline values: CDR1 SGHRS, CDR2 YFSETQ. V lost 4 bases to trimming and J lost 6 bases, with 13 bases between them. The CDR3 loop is CASSGLQGPGELFF. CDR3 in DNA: TGCGCCAGCAGCGGTTTGCAGGGGCCCGGGGAGCTGTTTTTT.

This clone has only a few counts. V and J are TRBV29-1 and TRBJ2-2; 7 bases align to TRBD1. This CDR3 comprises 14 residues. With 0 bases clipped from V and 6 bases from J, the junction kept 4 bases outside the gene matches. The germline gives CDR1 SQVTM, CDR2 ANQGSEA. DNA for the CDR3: TGCAGCGTTGAAGATAAACAGGGGTCCGGGGAGCTGTTTTTT. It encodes CSVEDKQGSGELFF.

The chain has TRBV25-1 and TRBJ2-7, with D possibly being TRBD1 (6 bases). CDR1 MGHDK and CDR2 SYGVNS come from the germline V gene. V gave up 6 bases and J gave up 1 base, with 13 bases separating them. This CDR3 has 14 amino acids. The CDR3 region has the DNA TGTGCCAGCAGACCCGGCAGGGGTTCCTACGAGCAGTACTTC. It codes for CASRPGRGSYEQYF.

In DNA form, the CDR3 reads TGTGCCAGCAGCTTACAGGAGAACACTGAAGCTTTCTTT. Protein: CASSLQENTEAFF. The V call is TRBV7-7, the J call TRBJ1-1; D not resolved. Germline CDR1 reads SSHAT; CDR2 reads FNYEAQ (reference sequence). V gave up 2 bases and J gave up 1 base, with 5 bases separating them. This CDR3 has 13 residues.

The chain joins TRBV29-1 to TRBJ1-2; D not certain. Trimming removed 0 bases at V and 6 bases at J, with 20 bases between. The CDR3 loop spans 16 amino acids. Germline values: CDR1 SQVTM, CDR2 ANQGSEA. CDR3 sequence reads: CSVEEGSRPGLNGYTF. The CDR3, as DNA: TGCAGCGTTGAAGAGGGGTCCCGGCCGGGGTTGAATGGCTACACCTTC.

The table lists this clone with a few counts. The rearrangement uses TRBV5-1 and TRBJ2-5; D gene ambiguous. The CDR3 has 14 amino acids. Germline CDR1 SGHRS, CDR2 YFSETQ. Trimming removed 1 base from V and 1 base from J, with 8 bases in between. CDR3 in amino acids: CASSLLASQETQYF. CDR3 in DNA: TGCGCCAGCAGCTTGTTGGCCAGCCAAGAGACCCAGTACTTC.

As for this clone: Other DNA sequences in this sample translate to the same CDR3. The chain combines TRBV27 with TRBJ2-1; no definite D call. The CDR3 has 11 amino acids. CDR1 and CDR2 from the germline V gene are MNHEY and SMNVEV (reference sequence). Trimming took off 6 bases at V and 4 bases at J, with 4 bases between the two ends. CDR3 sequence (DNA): TGTGCCAGCAGAAATTACAATGAGCAGTTCTTC. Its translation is CASRNYNEQFF.

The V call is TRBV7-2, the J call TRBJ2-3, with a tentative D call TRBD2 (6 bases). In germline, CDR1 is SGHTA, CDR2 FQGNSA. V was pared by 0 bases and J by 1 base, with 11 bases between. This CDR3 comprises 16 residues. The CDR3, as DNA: TGTGCCAGCAGCTTAGCGCGGGGCCCGCGCACAGATACGCAGTATTTT. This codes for CASSLARGPRTDTQYF. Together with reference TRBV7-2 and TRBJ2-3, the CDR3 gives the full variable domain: GAGVSQSPSNKVTEKGKDVELRCDPISGHTALYWYRQSLGQGLEFLIYFQGNSAPDKSGLPSDRFSAERTGGSVSTLTIQRTQQEDSAVYLCASSLARGPRTDTQYFGPGTRLTVL.

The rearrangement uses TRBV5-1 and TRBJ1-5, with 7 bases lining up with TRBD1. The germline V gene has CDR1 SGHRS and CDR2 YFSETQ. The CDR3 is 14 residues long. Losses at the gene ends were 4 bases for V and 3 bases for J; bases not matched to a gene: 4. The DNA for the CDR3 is TGCGCCAGCAGCCCCGGGACAGACAATCAGCCCCAGCATTTT. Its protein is CASSPGTDNQPQHF.

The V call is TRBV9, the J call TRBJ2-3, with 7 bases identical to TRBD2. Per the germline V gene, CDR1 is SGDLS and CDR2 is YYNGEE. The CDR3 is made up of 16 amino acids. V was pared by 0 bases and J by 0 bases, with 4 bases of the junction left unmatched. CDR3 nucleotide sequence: TGTGCCAGCAGCGTAGCCCAGCGGGGAAGCACAGATACGCAGTATTTT. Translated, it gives CASSVAQRGSTDTQYF.

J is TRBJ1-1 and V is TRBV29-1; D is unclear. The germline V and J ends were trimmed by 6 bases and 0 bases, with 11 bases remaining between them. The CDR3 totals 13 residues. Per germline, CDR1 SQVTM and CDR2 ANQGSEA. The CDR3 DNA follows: TGCAGCGTCGCATGGGAGGTGAACACTGAAGCTTTCTTT. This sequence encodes CSVAWEVNTEAFF.

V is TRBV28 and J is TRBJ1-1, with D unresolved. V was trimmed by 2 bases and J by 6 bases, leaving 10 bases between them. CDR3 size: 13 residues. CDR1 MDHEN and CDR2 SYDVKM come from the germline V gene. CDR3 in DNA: TGTGCCAGCAGTTTAACGGGGAAGCCTGAAGCTTTCTTT. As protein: CASSLTGKPEAFF.

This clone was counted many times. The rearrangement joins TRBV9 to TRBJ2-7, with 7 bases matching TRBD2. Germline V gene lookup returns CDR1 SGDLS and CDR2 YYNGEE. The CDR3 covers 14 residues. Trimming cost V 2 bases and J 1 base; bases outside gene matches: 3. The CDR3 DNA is TGTGCCAGCAGCGTCGGGACTAATTCCTACGAGCAGTACTTC. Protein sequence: CASSVGTNSYEQYF.

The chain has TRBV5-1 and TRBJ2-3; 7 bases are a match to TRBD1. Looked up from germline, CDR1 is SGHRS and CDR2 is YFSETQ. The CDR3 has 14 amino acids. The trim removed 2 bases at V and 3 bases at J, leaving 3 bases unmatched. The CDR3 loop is CASSLGGQTDTQYF. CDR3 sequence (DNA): TGCGCCAGCAGCTTAGGGGGCCAAACAGATACGCAGTATTTT.

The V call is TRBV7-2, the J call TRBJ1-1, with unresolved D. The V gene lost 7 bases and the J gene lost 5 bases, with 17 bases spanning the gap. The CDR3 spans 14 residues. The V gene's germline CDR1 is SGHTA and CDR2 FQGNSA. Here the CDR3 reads CASTEGRFRTEAFF. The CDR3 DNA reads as TGTGCCAGCACCGAGGGCCGATTTCGGACTGAAGCTTTCTTT.

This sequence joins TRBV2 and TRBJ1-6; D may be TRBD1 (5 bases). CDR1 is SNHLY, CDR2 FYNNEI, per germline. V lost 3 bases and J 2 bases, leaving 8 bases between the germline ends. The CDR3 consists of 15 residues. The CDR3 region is CASSEQGPYNSPLHF. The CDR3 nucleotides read TGTGCCAGCAGTGAGCAGGGCCCCTATAATTCACCCCTCCACTTT.

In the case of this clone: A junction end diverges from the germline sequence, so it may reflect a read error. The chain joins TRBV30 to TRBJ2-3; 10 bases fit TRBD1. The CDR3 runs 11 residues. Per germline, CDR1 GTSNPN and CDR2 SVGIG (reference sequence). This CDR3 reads CAWSASGQGVF. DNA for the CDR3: TGTGCCTGGAGTGCCTCCGGACAGGGGGTTTTT.

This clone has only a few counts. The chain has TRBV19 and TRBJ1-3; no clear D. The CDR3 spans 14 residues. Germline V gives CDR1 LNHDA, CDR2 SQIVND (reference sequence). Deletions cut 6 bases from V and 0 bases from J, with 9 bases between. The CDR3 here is CASRAGDSGNTIYF. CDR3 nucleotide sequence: TGTGCCAGTAGAGCAGGAGACTCTGGAAACACCATATATTTT.

CDR3: CASSYREETQYF. Written as DNA, the CDR3 is TGTGCCAGCAGCTACAGGGAAGAGACCCAGTACTTC. The chain employs TRBV7-2 and TRBJ2-5; D might be TRBD1 (6 bases). The V end was cut by 4 bases, the J end by 3 bases, with 6 bases between. This CDR3 is built from 12 residues. The germline V gene encodes CDR1 SGHTA and CDR2 FQGNSA.